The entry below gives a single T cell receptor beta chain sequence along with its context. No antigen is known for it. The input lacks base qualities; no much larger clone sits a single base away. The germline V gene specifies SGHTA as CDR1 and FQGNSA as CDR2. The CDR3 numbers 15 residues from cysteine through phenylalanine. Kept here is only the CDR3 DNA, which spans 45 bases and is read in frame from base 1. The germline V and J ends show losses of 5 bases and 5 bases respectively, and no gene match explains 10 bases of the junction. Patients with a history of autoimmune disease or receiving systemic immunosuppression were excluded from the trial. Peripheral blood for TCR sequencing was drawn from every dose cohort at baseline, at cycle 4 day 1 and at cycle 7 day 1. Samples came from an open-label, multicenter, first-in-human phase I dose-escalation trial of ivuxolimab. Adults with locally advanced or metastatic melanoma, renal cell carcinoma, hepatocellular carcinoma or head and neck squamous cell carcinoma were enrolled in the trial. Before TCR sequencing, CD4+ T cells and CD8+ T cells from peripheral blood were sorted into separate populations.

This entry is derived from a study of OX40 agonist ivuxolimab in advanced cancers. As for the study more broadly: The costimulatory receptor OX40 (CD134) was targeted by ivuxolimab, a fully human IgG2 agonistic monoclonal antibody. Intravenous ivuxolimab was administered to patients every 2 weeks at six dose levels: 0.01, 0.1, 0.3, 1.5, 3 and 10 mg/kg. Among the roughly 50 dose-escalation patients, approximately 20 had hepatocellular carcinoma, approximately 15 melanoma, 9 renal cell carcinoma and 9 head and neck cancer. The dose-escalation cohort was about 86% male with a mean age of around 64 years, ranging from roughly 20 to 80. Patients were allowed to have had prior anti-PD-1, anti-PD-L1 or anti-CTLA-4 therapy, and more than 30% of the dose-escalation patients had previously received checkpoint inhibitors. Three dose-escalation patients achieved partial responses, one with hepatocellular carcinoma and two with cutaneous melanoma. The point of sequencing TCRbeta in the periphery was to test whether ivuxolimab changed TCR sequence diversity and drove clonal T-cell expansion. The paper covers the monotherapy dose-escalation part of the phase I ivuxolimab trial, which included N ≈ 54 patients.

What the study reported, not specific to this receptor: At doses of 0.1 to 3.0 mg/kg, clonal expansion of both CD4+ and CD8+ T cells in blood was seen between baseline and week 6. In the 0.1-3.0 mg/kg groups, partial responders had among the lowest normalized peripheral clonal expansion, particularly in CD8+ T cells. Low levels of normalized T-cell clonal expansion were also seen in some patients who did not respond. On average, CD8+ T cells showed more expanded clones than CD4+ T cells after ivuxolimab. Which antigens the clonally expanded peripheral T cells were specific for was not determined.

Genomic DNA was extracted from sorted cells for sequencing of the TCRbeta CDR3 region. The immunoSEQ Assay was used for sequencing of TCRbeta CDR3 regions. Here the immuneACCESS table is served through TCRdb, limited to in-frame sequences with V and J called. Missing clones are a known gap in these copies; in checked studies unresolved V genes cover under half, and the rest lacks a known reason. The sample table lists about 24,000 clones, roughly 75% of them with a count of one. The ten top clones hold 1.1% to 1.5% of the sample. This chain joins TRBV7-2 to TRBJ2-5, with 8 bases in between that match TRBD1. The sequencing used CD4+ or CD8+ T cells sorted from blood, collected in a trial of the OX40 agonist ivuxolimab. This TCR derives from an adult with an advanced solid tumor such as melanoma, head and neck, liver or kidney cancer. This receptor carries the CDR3 CASSRHRGSGETQYF. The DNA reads TGTGCCAGCAGCCGCCACAGGGGGTCAGGGGAGACCCAGTACTTC.